This TCR beta chain was documented in a study of shared clonotypes between healthy human individuals. Study summary: Researchers assigned three CD4 naive, three CD4 memory, two CD8 naive and one CD8 memory plate to each donor.

Running of the assay took place at deep level. In the sorted-subset replicate PCRs, around 220 ng DNA, 25,000 to 30,000 T cell genomes, was used. Per the original methods: Without quality scores, immunoSEQ junctional reads could not be filtered like full-length reads. Produced via immunoSEQ multiplex PCR; TCRdb's table is partial and in-frame only. That table supplies the V and J calls and clone size; D and trimming were determined from the DNA. The top ten hold about 0.13% of the sample, which has about 2 million clones, around 95% seen once. The CDR3 consists of 16 residues. CDR1 and CDR2 (germline): SGDLS, YYNGEE. The V segment lost 3 bases and the J segment 1 base; nucleotides outside the gene matches: 6.

Sequencing used naive CD4+ T cells sorted from blood. This sample's subset: CD45RA+ positively selected. The chain employs TRBV9 and TRBJ2-2; 7 nucleotides line up with TRBD1. The TCR was taken from a man aged 18 to 30 in good health. The CDR3 spells CASSDRQGENTGELFF. The CDR3 DNA is TGTGCCAGCAGCGACCGACAGGGCGAGAACACCGGGGAGCTGTTTTTT.